Sequencing of this T cell receptor beta chain was carried out in a study of blood T cell repertoires in COVID-19. The CDR3 totals 17 residues. Between the trimmed V and J ends, which lost 5 bases and 3 bases, there was a span of 20 bases. Germline V gives CDR1 SGHAT, CDR2 FQNNGV. Data came from immunoSEQ multiplex PCR; TCRdb stores just in-frame clones and leaves some out. The sample contains approximately 120,000 clones, approximately 85% of which appear only once. Sequencing was done on a sample of peripheral blood. The rearrangement joins TRBV11-2 to TRBJ2-1, with D possibly TRBD1 on 6 matching bases. The origin of this receptor is a woman over 75 with COVID-19, enrolled during active disease. CDR3 coding DNA: TGTGCCAGCAGCCCAGGGGCCAGCGGAGACCGCTACAATGAGCAGTTCTTC. Amino acids: CASSPGASGDRYNEQFF.